Sequencing of this T cell receptor beta chain was carried out in a study of OX40 agonist ivuxolimab in advanced cancers. Deletions cut 4 bases from V and 3 bases from J, with 10 bases between. The V gene's germline CDR1 is GTSNPN and CDR2 SVGIG (reference sequence). The CDR3 runs to 12 residues. Only in-frame clones appear in the TCRdb table, and some are missing; sequencing was by immunoSEQ multiplex PCR. The profile shows 72,000 or so clones, under 85% of them singletons. This clone is a singleton in its sample. Here the sequenced sample was CD4+ or CD8+ T cells sorted from blood, taken in a trial of the OX40 agonist ivuxolimab. The receptor was derived from an adult with an advanced solid tumor such as melanoma, head and neck, liver or kidney cancer. This chain links TRBV30 with TRBJ2-7; D gene unclear. The CDR3 DNA reads TGTGCCTGGAAAGGTCTCGACTACGAGCAGTACTTC. Translation: CAWKGLDYEQYF.